The rows below give T cell receptor beta chains drawn from one sample of a study of cytomegalovirus exposure and HLA in healthy donors. Sequenced by immunoSEQ multiplex PCR; TCRdb stores in-frame clones only, minus some. The sample lists about 190,000 clones, around 83% occurring once. Material: PBMCs. These receptors originate from a man in his forties or fifties in good health and CMV-seronegative. Both conserved end residues are part of each CDR3. D genes are given only for firm matches. Clone sizes are given selectively: once, few, many, or a class where the clone is expanded.

D: TRBD1; size: few; J: TRBJ2-7; V: TRBV5-6; CDR3: CASSLNSGQAFYEQYF; DNA: TGTGCCAGCAGCTTGAATTCTGGACAGGCCTTTTACGAGCAGTACTTC
D: TRBD1; size: few; J: TRBJ1-1; V: TRBV7-2; CDR3: CASSRQGVRTEAFF; DNA: TGTGCCAGCAGCAGACAGGGGGTAAGGACTGAAGCTTTCTTT
D: TRBD1; size: NA; J: TRBJ2-7; V: TRBV6-1; CDR3: CASSATGQGAYEQYF; DNA: TGTGCCAGCAGCGCCACGGGACAGGGGGCTTACGAGCAGTACTTC
D: TRBD1; size: NA; J: TRBJ1-1; V: TRBV5-5; CDR3: CASSRQGARTEAFF; DNA: TGTGCCAGCAGCCGTCAGGGGGCGCGGACTGAAGCTTTCTTT
D: NA; size: once; J: TRBJ2-4; V: TRBV28; CDR3: CASSSGLNIQYF; DNA: TGTGCCAGCAGTTCAGGGTTAAACATTCAGTACTTC
D: NA; size: NA; J: TRBJ1-1; V: TRBV7-9; CDR3: CASTLVEGVKAFF; DNA: TGTGCCAGCACCCTGGTAGAAGGGGTAAAAGCTTTCTTT
D: NA; size: NA; J: TRBJ2-7; V: TRBV28; CDR3: CASSPPMGRTFSHEQYF; DNA: TGTGCCAGCAGTCCACCGATGGGGAGGACCTTTTCCCACGAGCAGTACTTC
D: NA; size: NA; J: TRBJ2-5; V: TRBV9; CDR3: CASSVGGIQETQYF; DNA: TGTGCCAGCAGCGTAGGAGGGATCCAAGAGACCCAGTACTTC
D: TRBD1; size: NA; J: TRBJ2-2; V: TRBV5-1; CDR3: CASSLGQGARTGELFF; DNA: TGCGCCAGCAGCTTGGGACAGGGGGCGCGCACCGGGGAGCTGTTTTTT
D: NA; size: NA; J: TRBJ1-2; V: TRBV7-9; CDR3: CASSRRRTGILDYGYTF; DNA: TGTGCCAGCAGCCGAAGACGTACAGGGATTTTAGACTATGGCTACACCTTC
D: TRBD1; size: once; J: TRBJ2-1; V: TRBV11-2; CDR3: CASSGGTGSYNEQFF; DNA: TGTGCCAGCAGCGGAGGGACAGGGTCCTACAATGAGCAGTTCTTC
D: NA; size: NA; J: TRBJ1-5; V: TRBV7-8; CDR3: CASSQNGGGPTHF; DNA: TGTGCCAGCAGCCAAAATGGAGGAGGGCCCACGCATTTT
D: TRBD1; size: NA; J: TRBJ1-4; V: TRBV7-8; CDR3: CASSQGGGQGPNEKLFF; DNA: TGTGCCAGCAGCCAGGGCGGGGGACAGGGACCTAATGAAAAACTGTTTTTT
D: TRBD1; size: NA; J: TRBJ2-1; V: TRBV6-1; CDR3: CAGGTGGQFF; DNA: TGTGCCGGAGGAACAGGGGGGCAGTTCTTC
D: NA; size: once; J: TRBJ2-1; V: TRBV11-2; CDR3: CASSSADGSSYNEQFF; DNA: TGTGCCAGCAGCTCAGCCGACGGGAGCTCCTACAATGAGCAGTTCTTC
D: TRBD1; size: NA; J: TRBJ1-6; V: TRBV27; CDR3: CASTLGRGLGALHF; DNA: TGTGCCAGTACCCTTGGCAGGGGGTTGGGGGCCCTCCACTTT
D: TRBD1; size: NA; J: TRBJ1-2; V: TRBV7-9; CDR3: CASSSRGTDGYTF; DNA: TGTGCCAGCAGCTCCAGGGGGACGGATGGCTACACCTTC